This TCR beta chain was obtained from a study of T cell responses to AZD1222 COVID-19 vaccine. Findings of the study overall: With dominance at 160-218 and 743-854, vaccine-associated CD4 TCRs spanned spike. It was only after the peak T cell response that any repertoires were sampled.

This CDR3 is 15 amino acids long. The germline CDR1 and CDR2 sequences are MDHEN and SYDVKM. The V end was cut by 6 bases, the J end by 2 bases, with 14 bases between. Some clones are missing from TCRdb's copy, which holds only in-frame ones; the method was immunoSEQ multiplex PCR. The table has about 120,000 clones, approximately 90% seen once. Comment on this clone: Its antigen is not identified.

The chain carries TRBV28 and TRBJ2-4, with a tentative D call TRBD1 (5 bases). This material consisted of peripheral blood, taken on day 0 of AZD1222 vaccination. This receptor was obtained from an adult in good health. Written as DNA, the CDR3 is TGTGCCAGCAGAGTAGCAGGGCATCCCAAAAACATTCAGTACTTC. This sequence encodes CASRVAGHPKNIQYF.